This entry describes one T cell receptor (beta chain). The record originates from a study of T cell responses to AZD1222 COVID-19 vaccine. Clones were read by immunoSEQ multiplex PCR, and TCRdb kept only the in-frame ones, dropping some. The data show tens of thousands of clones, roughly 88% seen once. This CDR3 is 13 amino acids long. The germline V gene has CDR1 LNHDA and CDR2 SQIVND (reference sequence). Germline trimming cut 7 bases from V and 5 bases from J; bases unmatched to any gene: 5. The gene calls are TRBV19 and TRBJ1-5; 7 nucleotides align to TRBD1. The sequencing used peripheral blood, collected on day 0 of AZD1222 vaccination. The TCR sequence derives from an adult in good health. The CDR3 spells CASTRQGDQPQHF. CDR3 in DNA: TGTGCCAGTACTCGGCAGGGGGATCAGCCCCAGCATTTT. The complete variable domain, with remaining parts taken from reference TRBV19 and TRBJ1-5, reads DGGITQSPKYLFRKEGQNVTLSCEQNLNHDAMYWYRQDPGQGLRLIYYSQIVNDFQKGDIAEGYSVSREKKESFPLTVTSAQKNPTAFYLCASTRQGDQPQHFGDGTRLSIL.